This entry describes one T cell receptor (beta chain). Its antigen is undetermined. This CDR3 has 14 residues. Per germline, CDR1 MDHEN and CDR2 SYDVKM. Trimming removed 5 bases at V and 4 bases at J, with 12 bases between. Time point described: cycle 4 day 1 (C4D1), after more than five weeks of nivolumab. Brentuximab vedotin exposure varied, and every patient relapsed after autologous stem cell transplantation. Assay: immunoSEQ multiplex PCR; the TCRdb copy retains only in-frame clones and omits some. The data show approximately 100,000 clones, nearly 85% seen once. The source of the sample is a study of PD-1 blockade in classical Hodgkin lymphoma. Overall study: The patients were dosed with nivolumab 3 mg/kg, infused intravenously every 2 weeks. General study points: The authors excluded patients who started nivolumab under 1 year after ASCT. Complete responders' baseline diversity resembled that of newly diagnosed patients.

The chain carries TRBV28 and TRBJ2-1; tentatively, D is TRBD2 (6 bases). The sequence came from a human donor with classical Hodgkin lymphoma. The material was peripheral blood mononuclear cells (PBMCs), obtained before the fourth cycle of nivolumab. In nucleotides, the CDR3 is TGTGCCAGCAGTAACCGGGACTTGTACAATGAGCAGTTCTTC. It translates to CASSNRDLYNEQFF.